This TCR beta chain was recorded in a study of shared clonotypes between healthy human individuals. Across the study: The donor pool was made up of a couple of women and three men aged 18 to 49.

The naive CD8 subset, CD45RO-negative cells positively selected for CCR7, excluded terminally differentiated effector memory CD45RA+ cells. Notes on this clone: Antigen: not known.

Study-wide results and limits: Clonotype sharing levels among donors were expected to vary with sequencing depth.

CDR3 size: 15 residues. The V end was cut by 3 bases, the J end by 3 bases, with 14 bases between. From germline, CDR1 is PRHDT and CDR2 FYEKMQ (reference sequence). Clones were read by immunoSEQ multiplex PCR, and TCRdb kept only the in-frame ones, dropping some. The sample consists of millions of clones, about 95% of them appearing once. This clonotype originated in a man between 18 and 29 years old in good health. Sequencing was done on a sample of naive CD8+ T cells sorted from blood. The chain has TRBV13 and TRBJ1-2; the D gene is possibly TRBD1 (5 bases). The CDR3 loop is CASSLMGGVDYGYTF. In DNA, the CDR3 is TGTGCCAGCAGCTTGATGGGAGGGGTGGACTATGGCTACACCTTC.